Presented here are 23 T cell receptor beta chains from one specimen sequenced in a study of T cell responses to AZD1222 COVID-19 vaccine. Assay used: immunoSEQ multiplex PCR; TCRdb lists only in-frame clones, some missing. The table has 95,000 to 150,000 clones, around 92% seen once. The input for sequencing was peripheral blood, taken on day 0 of AZD1222 vaccination. These receptors originate from an adult in good health.

This chain connects TRBV7-7 to TRBJ2-1; D may be TRBD1 (5 bases). Germline CDR1 SSHAT, CDR2 FNYEAQ (reference sequence). V was clipped by 2 bases and J by 0 bases, with 14 bases between them. The CDR3 spans 17 residues. CDR3 coding DNA: TGTGCCAGCAGCTTATTTTTTGGGCAGGGCTCCTACAATGAGCAGTTCTTC. Protein sequence: CASSLFFGQGSYNEQFF.

The chain carries TRBV30 and TRBJ1-2; 8 bases are a match to TRBD1. J lost 6 bases, V lost 0 bases, and 9 bases had no gene match. Germline assignment: CDR1 GTSNPN and CDR2 SVGIG (reference sequence). This CDR3 spans 15 amino acids. CDR3 sequence (DNA): TGTGCCTGGAGTGTTTTCCACGGACAGGGAGATGGCTACACCTTC. It translates to CAWSVFHGQGDGYTF.

J is TRBJ2-4 and V is TRBV7-9; D remains ambiguous. Germline loops: CDR1 SEHNR, CDR2 FQNEAQ (reference sequence). The CDR3 contains 15 residues. Trimming removed 4 bases at V and 0 bases at J, with 10 bases between. CDR3 in amino acids: CASSSPRRAKNIQYF. CDR3 coding DNA: TGTGCCAGCAGCTCCCCCCGTAGAGCCAAAAACATTCAGTACTTC.

V and J are TRBV24-1 and TRBJ1-2; D perhaps matches TRBD1 (6 bases). Looked up from germline, CDR1 is KGHDR and CDR2 is SFDVKD. The CDR3 is 12 residues long. V shed 7 bases and J shed 8 bases, with 13 bases lying between them. The CDR3 DNA follows: TGTGCCACCAGCCAGGGGAGGGCGGGCTACACCTTC. Its translation: CATSQGRAGYTF.

The CDR3 sequence: CASSRQGATDTQYF. In DNA, the CDR3 is TGTGCCAGCAGTCGACAGGGGGCCACAGATACGCAGTATTTT. The chain is built from TRBV27 and TRBJ2-3; 10 bases map to TRBD1. This CDR3 region has 14 residues. The V and J ends lost 5 bases and 2 bases, in that order; junction bases with no gene match: 1. Per the germline V gene, CDR1 is MNHEY and CDR2 is SMNVEV (reference sequence).

The chain has TRBV19 and TRBJ1-5, with 10 bases identical to TRBD1. The CDR3 runs 14 residues. Germline lookup yields CDR1 LNHDA and CDR2 SQIVND (reference sequence). V was clipped by 5 bases and J by 7 bases; unmatched bases: 5. The CDR3 DNA is TGTGCCAGTAGTCTGGGACAGGGGCGACAGCCCCAGCATTTT. The encoded protein is CASSLGQGRQPQHF.

This clone appeared once. The chain carries TRBV7-2 and TRBJ1-1, with a tentative D call TRBD1 (6 bases). Germline CDR1 reads SGHTA; CDR2 reads FQGNSA. The CDR3 extends over 15 amino acids. V was trimmed by 5 bases and J by 5 bases, leaving 18 bases between them. The CDR3 reads CASSPHSGDGTEAFF. The CDR3 DNA sequence: TGTGCCAGCAGCCCCCACTCAGGGGATGGGACTGAAGCTTTCTTT.

The chain joins TRBV29-1 to TRBJ2-2; perhaps D is TRBD1 or TRBD2 (5 bases each). CDR1 is SQVTM, CDR2 ANQGSEA, per germline. The CDR3 runs 13 residues. V was clipped by 4 bases and J by 6 bases, with 12 bases between them. The CDR3 DNA follows: TGCAGCGTTGTCATCGGGGCAGCCGGGGAGCTGTTTTTT. Amino acids: CSVVIGAAGELFF.

This chain uses TRBV14 with TRBJ2-3, with D perhaps TRBD1 (5 bases). The CDR3 has 15 amino acids. With 3 bases removed from V and 9 bases from J, the gap between germline ends came to 19 bases. The germline V gene has CDR1 SGHDN and CDR2 FVKESK. This CDR3 reads CASSHGGAAPATQYF. CDR3 in DNA: TGTGCCAGCAGCCATGGTGGGGCAGCGCCCGCCACGCAGTATTTT.

The chain links TRBV5-5 to TRBJ1-3; a possible D gene is TRBD1 (5 bases). V shed 3 bases and J shed 2 bases, with 12 bases lying between them. CDR1 is SGHKS, CDR2 YYEKEE, per germline (reference sequence). CDR3 length: 15 amino acids. The CDR3 loop reads CASSYDSAPGNTIYF. The CDR3 coding sequence is TGTGCCAGCAGCTATGACAGCGCCCCTGGAAACACCATATATTTT.

V usage is TRBV5-1 and J usage is TRBJ2-7; weak D call: TRBD1 (5 bases). V lost 3 bases to trimming and J lost 0 bases, with 10 bases between them. CDR1 is SGHRS and CDR2 is YFSETQ in the germline V gene. This CDR3 is built from 14 residues. The CDR3 is CASSSYRSSYEQYF. CDR3 DNA: TGCGCCAGCAGCTCGTACAGGAGCTCCTACGAGCAGTACTTC.

This chain links TRBV14 with TRBJ2-1; D not certain. The CDR3 runs 17 residues. V was pared by 0 bases and J by 3 bases, with 15 bases between. CDR1 and CDR2 from the germline V gene are SGHDN and FVKESK. CDR3 DNA: TGTGCCAGCAGCCAAGATCTGGACGGGCCCCACTACAATGAGCAGTTCTTC. Its translation: CASSQDLDGPHYNEQFF.

A few counts support this clone. This rearrangement joins TRBV7-6 to TRBJ2-7, with 7 positions matching TRBD1. The CDR3 is 17 amino acids. Germline lookup yields CDR1 SGHVS and CDR2 FNYEAQ. The trim removed 1 base at V and 1 base at J, leaving 10 bases unmatched. For the CDR3, the DNA is TGTGCCAGCAGCTTAGTACCTACGGGACAGAGATCCTACGAGCAGTACTTC. It specifies CASSLVPTGQRSYEQYF.

The J gene is TRBJ2-1, the V gene TRBV28, with 9 bases aligning to TRBD2. The V and J ends lost 3 bases and 7 bases, in that order; junction bases with no gene match: 10. Per germline, CDR1 MDHEN and CDR2 SYDVKM. The CDR3 has 16 residues. For the CDR3, the DNA is TGTGCCAGCAGTTTGCCCGGGACTAGCACCCGGAATGAGCAGTTCTTC. It specifies CASSLPGTSTRNEQFF.

The V gene is TRBV2, the J gene TRBJ1-2, with D possibly matching TRBD1 (5 bases). The V end was cut by 4 bases, the J end by 3 bases, with 9 bases between. Germline assignment: CDR1 SNHLY and CDR2 FYNNEI. The CDR3 runs to 13 residues. CDR3 sequence reads: CASSGGEDYGYTF. The CDR3 DNA sequence: TGTGCCAGCAGTGGAGGGGAGGACTATGGCTACACCTTC.

This chain links TRBV6-5 with TRBJ2-1; D is undetermined. V lost 6 bases to trimming and J lost 8 bases, with 11 bases between them. From germline, CDR1 is MNHEY and CDR2 SVGAGI. The CDR3 spans 12 residues. CDR3 in DNA: TGTGCCAGCAGCCCCGATCAGGATGAGCAGTTCTTC. Translating gives CASSPDQDEQFF.

This chain uses TRBV11-2 with TRBJ1-1; a weak D match, TRBD1 (6 bases). The germline V gene has CDR1 SGHAT and CDR2 FQNNGV. V shed 8 bases and J shed 1 base, with 26 bases lying between them. The length of the CDR3 is 18 residues. CDR3 protein: CASRAGGALIWRNTEAFF. CDR3 nucleotides: TGTGCCAGCCGAGCGGGGGGGGCCCTCATCTGGCGGAACACTGAAGCTTTCTTT.

This chain joins TRBV27 and TRBJ2-7; tentative D call: TRBD1 (8 bases). The CDR3 totals 14 residues. Deletions cut 9 bases from V and 4 bases from J, with 19 bases between. From germline, CDR1 is MNHEY and CDR2 SMNVEV (reference sequence). The CDR3 reads CASALQGEGYEQYF. The DNA for the CDR3 is TGTGCCAGTGCACTACAGGGGGAGGGTTACGAGCAGTACTTC.

CDR3 sequence reads: CASSMGLTSSYEQYF. CDR3 bases: TGTGCCAGTAGTATGGGACTCACGAGCTCCTACGAGCAGTACTTC. This sequence joins TRBV19 and TRBJ2-7; maybe TRBD2 (6 bases). Germline loops: CDR1 LNHDA, CDR2 SQIVND (reference sequence). Trimming pared 3 bases from V and 0 bases from J, leaving 12 bases between. The CDR3 has 15 residues. Filled out from reference TRBV19 and TRBJ2-7, the complete variable domain reads DGGITQSPKYLFRKEGQNVTLSCEQNLNHDAMYWYRQDPGQGLRLIYYSQIVNDFQKGDIAEGYSVSREKKESFPLTVTSAQKNPTAFYLCASSMGLTSSYEQYFGPGTRLTVT.

The V gene is TRBV6-6, the J gene TRBJ1-5; 12 bases align to TRBD1. The CDR3 is 19 residues long. The V segment lost 5 bases and the J segment 7 bases; nucleotides outside the gene matches: 18. Germline-derived CDR1 and CDR2 are MNHNY and SVGAGI (reference sequence). CDR3: CASSPIPGQGARARQPQHF. The DNA of the CDR3 is TGTGCCAGCAGTCCGATACCGGGACAGGGGGCGCGAGCTCGGCAGCCCCAGCATTTT.

This clone was picked up one time. This chain uses TRBV6-6 with TRBJ2-7; D uncertain. This CDR3 has 13 amino acids. The V and J ends lost 2 bases and 4 bases respectively, with 9 bases between them. Germline V CDR1 and CDR2: MNHNY, SVGAGI (reference sequence). The CDR3 spells CASSYDGYYEQYF. The CDR3 DNA is TGTGCCAGCAGTTACGACGGATATTACGAGCAGTACTTC.

The rearrangement joins TRBV6-5 to TRBJ2-1; the match to TRBD2 covers 11 bases. This CDR3 is built from 16 residues. V was clipped by 4 bases and J by 8 bases; unmatched bases: 10. Per the germline V gene, CDR1 is MNHEY and CDR2 is SVGAGI. The DNA for the CDR3 is TGTGCCAGCAGTTCCACCGGGACTAGCGGACCCGATGAGCAGTTCTTC. Translation gives CASSSTGTSGPDEQFF.

This rearrangement joins TRBV28 to TRBJ2-7; 13 nucleotides align to TRBD2. The CDR3 runs 18 residues. With 5 bases clipped from V and 4 bases from J, the junction kept 14 bases outside the gene matches. Per germline, CDR1 MDHEN and CDR2 SYDVKM. The CDR3 DNA reads as TGTGCCAGCAGTCTACGACCTGGACTAGCGGGAGACAATTACGAGCAGTACTTC. Protein sequence: CASSLRPGLAGDNYEQYF.